The following is a TCR beta chain sequence with its context. The data originate from a study of control samples from healthy donors and cancer patients. Assay: immunoSEQ multiplex PCR; the TCRdb copy retains only in-frame clones and omits some. This table has some 95,000 clones, around 90% appearing once. CDR3 length equals 15 residues. Trimming removed 5 bases from V and 0 bases from J; junction bases left unmatched: 5. Germline V gene lookup returns CDR1 SGHTA and CDR2 FQGTGA. The receptor was derived from a man younger than 45 in good health. The rearrangement uses TRBV7-3 and TRBJ2-3, with 7 positions matching TRBD2. Sequencing used blood. The CDR3 loop is CASSPSGASTDTQYF. In DNA form, the CDR3 reads TGTGCCAGCAGCCCTAGCGGAGCTAGCACAGATACGCAGTATTTT.